This TCR beta chain came from a study of T cells after yellow fever vaccination. Per germline, CDR1 SGHDT and CDR2 YYEEEE. This CDR3 comprises 15 residues. Trimming removed 1 base from V and 0 bases from J, with 10 bases in between. TCRdb re-called the 5' RACE reads through MiXCR, storing one row per CDR3 protein. This table has approximately 300,000 distinct CDR3 sequences, 8.7% appearing once. Notes on the study in general: Abundant clonotypes from the bulk population could get into FACS-sorted repertoires as contaminants. The CD4 compartment and the CD8 compartment contained a small share of clonotypes in common.

As to this clonotype: Its antigen is as yet unknown.

The sequenced sample was PBMCs, obtained on the day of the first yellow fever vaccination. The TCR originated in a young man who received the YFV17D yellow fever vaccine. The J gene is TRBJ1-2, the V gene TRBV5-6; no reliable D call. The CDR3 DNA follows: TGTGCCAGCAGCTTGCGGGGAGCGGCTAACTATGGCTACACCTTC. Translated: CASSLRGAANYGYTF.